These 21 T cell receptor beta chains originate from one sample sequenced in a study of siplizumab effects on memory and regulatory T cells. The table came from immunoSEQ multiplex PCR; TCRdb's copy has only in-frame clones and leaves some out. Here the sample spans some 100,000 clones, approximately 94% being singletons. The sample taken for sequencing was non-Treg CD4+ T cells sorted from blood. The receptors were gathered from a human donor in good health.

This rearrangement joins TRBV9 to TRBJ2-3; D is uncertain. CDR1 and CDR2 (germline): SGDLS, YYNGEE. The CDR3 sequence is 14 residues long. The V and J ends lost 3 bases and 1 base respectively, with 9 bases between them. CDR3 region: CASSANPGTDTQYF. CDR3 nucleotides: TGTGCCAGCAGCGCGAATCCAGGCACAGATACGCAGTATTTT. Filled out from reference TRBV9 and TRBJ2-3, the complete variable domain reads DSGVTQTPKHLITATGQRVTLRCSPRSGDLSVYWYQQSLDQGLQFLIQYYNGEERAKGNILERFSAQQFPDLHSELNLSSLELGDSALYFCASSANPGTDTQYFGPGTRLTVL.

This chain uses TRBV5-6 with TRBJ2-7; no clear D gene. Trimming shortened V by 1 base and J by 0 bases, and 5 bases separated the two germline ends. The CDR3 totals 13 residues. Germline CDR1 reads SGHDT; CDR2 reads YYEEEE. CDR3 sequence reads: CASSLTSSYEQYF. As DNA, the CDR3 is TGTGCCAGCAGCTTGACTTCCTCCTACGAGCAGTACTTC.

V usage is TRBV5-1 and J usage is TRBJ1-4; TRBD1 might be the D (5 bases). Germline lookup yields CDR1 SGHRS and CDR2 YFSETQ. CDR3 size: 14 residues. V shed 7 bases and J shed 6 bases, with 16 bases lying between them. The CDR3 loop is CASSKGRRDEKLFF. The CDR3 DNA is TGCGCCAGCTCTAAGGGACGGCGGGATGAAAAACTGTTTTTT.

This chain connects TRBV6-5 to TRBJ2-4; possibly TRBD1 or TRBD2 for D (6 bases each). Trimming cost V 6 bases and J 8 bases, with 14 bases left between them. The CDR3 totals 13 residues. Germline V gene lookup returns CDR1 MNHEY and CDR2 SVGAGI. The CDR3 DNA follows: TGTGCCAGCAGAGACAGGCCGGGAGACATTCAGTACTTC. It translates to CASRDRPGDIQYF.

The chain joins TRBV7-2 to TRBJ2-2, with a possible D match to TRBD1 (6 bases). V gave up 4 bases and J gave up 5 bases, with 14 bases separating them. CDR3 length equals 15 residues. Per the germline V gene, CDR1 is SGHTA and CDR2 is FQGNSA. The CDR3 DNA follows: TGTGCCAGCAGCTACCGCACCCAGGGGACCGGGGAGCTGTTTTTT. The encoded protein is CASSYRTQGTGELFF.

The chain combines TRBV9 with TRBJ1-2, with D perhaps TRBD1 (5 bases). Trimming cost V 3 bases and J 7 bases, with 16 bases left between them. The germline V gene encodes CDR1 SGDLS and CDR2 YYNGEE. The CDR3 sequence is 14 residues long. The CDR3 DNA sequence: TGTGCCAGCAGCGCCCTCGGGGACGGAGGTGGCTACACCTTC. This translates into CASSALGDGGGYTF.

The chain links TRBV5-6 to TRBJ2-7; 11 positions agree with TRBD2. CDR3 length equals 15 residues. Germline lookup yields CDR1 SGHDT and CDR2 YYEEEE. The V and J ends lost 4 bases and 1 base, in that order; junction bases with no gene match: 4. CDR3 DNA: TGTGCCAGCAGCGCCGGACTAGCGGGTTCCTACGAGCAGTACTTC. It codes for CASSAGLAGSYEQYF. Based on the CDR3 plus reference TRBV5-6 and TRBJ2-7, the full variable domain is DAGVTQSPTHLIKTRGQQVTLRCSPKSGHDTVSWYQQALGQGPQFIFQYYEEEERQRGNFPDRFSGHQFPNYSSELNVNALLLGDSALYLCASSAGLAGSYEQYFGPGTRLTVT.

V and J are TRBV15 and TRBJ2-1, with unresolved D. The germline CDR1 and CDR2 sequences are LNHNV and YYDKDF (reference sequence). Trimming stripped 3 bases from V and 4 bases from J, with 4 bases between. The CDR3 covers 12 residues. The CDR3 protein is CATSRGYNEQFF. CDR3 nucleotides: TGTGCCACCAGCAGGGGTTACAATGAGCAGTTCTTC.

V usage is TRBV11-2 and J usage is TRBJ2-7; the D is unclear. V gave up 0 bases and J gave up 0 bases, with 0 bases separating them. The CDR3 runs 12 residues. Germline V CDR1 and CDR2: SGHAT, FQNNGV. CDR3 in DNA: TGTGCCAGCAGCTTAGACTCCTACGAGCAGTACTTC. Translating it yields CASSLDSYEQYF. Filled out from reference TRBV11-2 and TRBJ2-7, the complete variable domain reads EAGVAQSPRYKIIEKRQSVAFWCNPISGHATLYWYQQILGQGPKLLIQFQNNGVVDDSQLPKDRFSAERLKGVDSTLKIQPAKLEDSAVYLCASSLDSYEQYFGPGTRLTVT.

The chain recombines TRBV5-4 with TRBJ2-5; 7 positions match TRBD1. Trimming took 4 bases from V and 7 from J; bases not matched to a gene: 10. This CDR3 spans 14 amino acids. Germline CDR1 reads SGHNT; CDR2 reads YYREEE (reference sequence). CDR3 amino acids: CASSHGQVGGTQYF. In nucleotides, the CDR3 is TGTGCCAGCAGCCACGGACAGGTGGGCGGGACCCAGTACTTC.

The chain is built from TRBV19 and TRBJ2-5; D possibly uses TRBD1 or TRBD2 (5 bases each). Trimming took 7 bases from V and 4 from J, leaving 13 bases between them. Germline V gives CDR1 LNHDA, CDR2 SQIVND (reference sequence). This CDR3 contains 13 residues. CDR3 sequence reads: CASNEGYRETQYF. The CDR3 DNA reads as TGTGCCAGTAATGAGGGGTATCGAGAGACCCAGTACTTC.

The V and J genes are TRBV19 and TRBJ1-4; tentative D call: TRBD1 (5 bases). CDR3 length: 15 residues. Germline V CDR1 and CDR2: LNHDA, SQIVND (reference sequence). V lost 2 bases and J lost 8, with 15 bases in between. CDR3 nucleotide sequence: TGTGCCAGTAGTATATCGTATAGGGGTGGCGAAAAACTGTTTTTT. It codes for CASSISYRGGEKLFF. Full variable domain (outside the CDR3, taken from reference TRBV19 and TRBJ1-4): DGGITQSPKYLFRKEGQNVTLSCEQNLNHDAMYWYRQDPGQGLRLIYYSQIVNDFQKGDIAEGYSVSREKKESFPLTVTSAQKNPTAFYLCASSISYRGGEKLFFGSGTQLSVL.

V usage is TRBV11-3 and J usage is TRBJ2-1; D call uncertain. Looked up from germline, CDR1 is SGHNT and CDR2 is YENEEA. The CDR3 has 14 amino acids. Trimming stripped 1 base from V and 1 base from J, with 5 bases between. CDR3: CASSLGDSYNEQFF. The CDR3 bases are TGTGCCAGCAGCTTAGGTGATTCCTACAATGAGCAGTTCTTC.

CDR3 DNA: TGTGCCAGCAGTTCTATGGCGGGGTGGTCGTCGGAGACCCAGTACTTC. It translates to CASSSMAGWSSETQYF. The chain has TRBV27 and TRBJ2-5; D is perhaps TRBD2 (6 bases). CDR3 size: 16 residues. V was trimmed by 4 bases and J by 5 bases, leaving 20 bases between them. Germline assignment: CDR1 MNHEY and CDR2 SMNVEV (reference sequence).

The CDR3 loop is CASSSLTEQETQYF. The CDR3 DNA reads as TGTGCCAGCAGCTCCTTGACAGAGCAAGAGACCCAGTACTTC. V gene TRBV5-4 combines with J gene TRBJ2-5; perhaps TRBD1 as D (5 bases). CDR3 length: 14 amino acids. The V and J ends lost 3 bases and 2 bases respectively, with 11 bases between them. Per the germline V gene, CDR1 is SGHNT and CDR2 is YYREEE (reference sequence).

This sequence joins TRBV19 and TRBJ1-1; D remains unclear. The germline gives CDR1 LNHDA, CDR2 SQIVND (reference sequence). The CDR3 spans 13 residues. V lost 4 bases, J lost 8 bases, and 14 bases lay in between. The CDR3 region has the DNA TGTGCCAGTAGTAAGTCGGTCAGATCAGAAGCTTTCTTT. This translates into CASSKSVRSEAFF.

The gene calls are TRBV18 and TRBJ2-7; D could derive from TRBD1 or TRBD2 (5 bases each). Deletions cut 4 bases from V and 6 bases from J, with 16 bases between. The CDR3 consists of 14 residues. Germline assignment: CDR1 KGHSH and CDR2 LQKENI. Written as DNA, the CDR3 is TGTGCCAGCTCACGAAGATCGTCCGGGGCCGAGCAGTACTTC. Its protein product is CASSRRSSGAEQYF.

The genes are TRBV5-4 and TRBJ2-7; tentative D call: TRBD2 (6 bases). Germline lookup yields CDR1 SGHNT and CDR2 YYREEE (reference sequence). V dropped 5 bases and J dropped 1 base, with 19 bases sitting between them. There are 16 residues in the CDR3. CDR3 nucleotides: TGTGCCAGCAGAAAGGACTACACCGAAGCTTCCTACGAGCAGTACTTC. Its translation: CASRKDYTEASYEQYF.

The chain employs TRBV4-2 and TRBJ2-1, with 8 bases aligning to TRBD2. The CDR3 spans 16 residues. Trimming at V came to 1 base and at J to 4 bases, leaving 6 bases not matched to a gene. The germline V gene encodes CDR1 LGHNA and CDR2 YNFKEQ. In DNA, the CDR3 is TGTGCCAGCAGCCAAGTGACTAGCGCTCAATACAATGAGCAGTTCTTC. The encoded protein is CASSQVTSAQYNEQFF.

The chain links TRBV5-1 to TRBJ1-1, with 7 nucleotides matching TRBD1. CDR3 length: 14 residues. Germline V gives CDR1 SGHRS, CDR2 YFSETQ. The J segment lost 7 bases and the V segment lost 4 bases, leaving 10 bases of the junction unmatched. CDR3 amino acids: CASSPTGERGEAFF. Written as DNA, the CDR3 is TGCGCCAGCAGCCCTACAGGGGAACGGGGTGAAGCTTTCTTT.

The V gene is TRBV11-3, the J gene TRBJ2-1; 8 positions agree with TRBD2. Germline values: CDR1 SGHNT, CDR2 YENEEA. CDR3 length: 16 residues. The junction had 15 bases not matched to a gene; V was cut back by 6 bases and J by 8 bases. CDR3 sequence (DNA): TGTGCCAGCAGTTACCGGCTAGCGGGCGGCAGCGATGAGCAGTTCTTC. It yields the protein CASSYRLAGGSDEQFF.